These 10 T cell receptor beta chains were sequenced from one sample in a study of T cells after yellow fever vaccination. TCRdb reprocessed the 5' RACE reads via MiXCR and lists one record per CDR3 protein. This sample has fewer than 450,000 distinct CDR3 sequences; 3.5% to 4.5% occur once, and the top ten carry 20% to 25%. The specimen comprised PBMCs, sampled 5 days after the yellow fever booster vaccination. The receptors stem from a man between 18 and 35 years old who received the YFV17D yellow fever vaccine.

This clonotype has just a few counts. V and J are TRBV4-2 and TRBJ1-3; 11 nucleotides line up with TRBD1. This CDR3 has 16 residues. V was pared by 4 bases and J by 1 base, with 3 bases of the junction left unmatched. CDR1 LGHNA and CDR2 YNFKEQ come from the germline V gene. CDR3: CASSRGDRGSGNTIYF. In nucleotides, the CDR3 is TGTGCCAGCAGCCGAGGGGACAGGGGGTCTGGAAACACCATATATTTT.

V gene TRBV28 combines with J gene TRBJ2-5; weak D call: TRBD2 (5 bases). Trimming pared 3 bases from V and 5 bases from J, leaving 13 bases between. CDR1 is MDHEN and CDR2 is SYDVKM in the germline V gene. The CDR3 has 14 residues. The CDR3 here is CASSFLGESETQYF. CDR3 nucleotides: TGTGCCAGCAGTTTCCTCGGGGAGTCGGAGACCCAGTACTTC. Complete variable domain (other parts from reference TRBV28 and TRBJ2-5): DVKVTQSSRYLVKRTGEKVFLECVQDMDHENMFWYRQDPGLGLRLIYFSYDVKMKEKGDIPEGYSVSREKKERFSLILESASTNQTSMYLCASSFLGESETQYFGPGTRLLVL.

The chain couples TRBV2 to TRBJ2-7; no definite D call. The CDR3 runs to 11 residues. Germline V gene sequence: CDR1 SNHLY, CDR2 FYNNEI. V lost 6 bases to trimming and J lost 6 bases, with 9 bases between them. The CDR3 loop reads CASRSGFEQYF. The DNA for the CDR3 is TGTGCCAGCAGGAGTGGGTTCGAGCAGTACTTC.

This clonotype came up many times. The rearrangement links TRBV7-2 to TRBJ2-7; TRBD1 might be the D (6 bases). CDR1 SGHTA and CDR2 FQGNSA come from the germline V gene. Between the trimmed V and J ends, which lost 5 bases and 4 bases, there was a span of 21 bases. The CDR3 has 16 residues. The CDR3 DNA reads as TGTGCCAGCAGCATGACAGGCGCCCTACCGTCTTACGAGCAGTACTTC. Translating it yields CASSMTGALPSYEQYF.

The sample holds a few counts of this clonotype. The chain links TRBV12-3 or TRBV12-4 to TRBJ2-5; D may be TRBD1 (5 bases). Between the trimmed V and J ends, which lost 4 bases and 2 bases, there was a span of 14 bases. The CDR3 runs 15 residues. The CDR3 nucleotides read TGTGCCAGCAGTTCCGACAGCTTACTTCAAGAGACCCAGTACTTC. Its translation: CASSSDSLLQETQYF.

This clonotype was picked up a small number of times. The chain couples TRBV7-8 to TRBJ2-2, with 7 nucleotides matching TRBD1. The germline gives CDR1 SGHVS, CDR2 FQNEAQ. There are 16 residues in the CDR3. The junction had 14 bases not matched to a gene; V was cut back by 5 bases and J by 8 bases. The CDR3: CASSLKQGPPRGELFF. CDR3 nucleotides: TGTGCCAGCAGCCTGAAACAGGGGCCGCCCAGAGGGGAGCTGTTTTTT.

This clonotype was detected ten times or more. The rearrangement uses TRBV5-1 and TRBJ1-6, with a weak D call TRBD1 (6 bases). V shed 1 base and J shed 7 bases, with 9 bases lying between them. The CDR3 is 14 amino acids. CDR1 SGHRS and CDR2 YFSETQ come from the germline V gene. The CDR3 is CASSLQGGNSPLHF. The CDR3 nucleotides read TGCGCCAGCAGCTTGCAAGGGGGGAATTCACCCCTCCACTTT. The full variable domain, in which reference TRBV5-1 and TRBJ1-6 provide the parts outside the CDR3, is KAGVTQTPRYLIKTRGQQVTLSCSPISGHRSVSWYQQTPGQGLQFLFEYFSETQRNKGNFPGRFSGRQFSNSRSEMNVSTLELGDSALYLCASSLQGGNSPLHFGNGTRLTVT.

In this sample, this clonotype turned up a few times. CDR3 DNA sequence: TGTGCCAGCAGCGTAGACCCAGATCAGCCCCAGCATTTT. Translation gives CASSVDPDQPQHF. This chain joins TRBV9 and TRBJ1-5; D is ambiguous. Germline V gene sequence: CDR1 SGDLS, CDR2 YYNGEE. V gave up 0 bases and J gave up 5 bases, with 6 bases separating them. This CDR3 spans 13 amino acids. Drawing the rest from reference TRBV9 and TRBJ1-5, the complete variable domain is DSGVTQTPKHLITATGQRVTLRCSPRSGDLSVYWYQQSLDQGLQFLIQYYNGEERAKGNILERFSAQQFPDLHSELNLSSLELGDSALYFCASSVDPDQPQHFGDGTRLSIL.

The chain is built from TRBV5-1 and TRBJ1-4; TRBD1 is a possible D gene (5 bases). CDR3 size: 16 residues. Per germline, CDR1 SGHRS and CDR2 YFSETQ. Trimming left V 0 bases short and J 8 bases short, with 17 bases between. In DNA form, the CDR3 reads TGCGCCAGCAGCTTGGGATCGAGTATTCGGGGCGAAAAACTGTTTTTT. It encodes CASSLGSSIRGEKLFF.

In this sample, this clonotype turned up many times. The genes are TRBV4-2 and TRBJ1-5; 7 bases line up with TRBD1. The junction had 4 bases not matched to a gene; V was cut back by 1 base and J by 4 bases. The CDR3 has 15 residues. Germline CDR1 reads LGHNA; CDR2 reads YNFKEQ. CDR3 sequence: CASSQGDSENQPQHF. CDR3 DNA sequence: TGTGCCAGCAGCCAAGGGGACAGCGAGAATCAGCCCCAGCATTTT.